This TCR beta chain comes out of a study of T cells in Graves' hyperthyroidism and ophthalmopathy. Regarding the study as a whole: Before onset, ophthalmopathy was predicted by the model a median around 6 months earlier. Ophthalmopathy was separated from stable hyperthyroidism by a 13 V-J model.

Uncontrolled infections, other autoimmune diseases, pregnancy or lactation led to exclusion of patients. Cells are PBMCs isolated from around 9.4 ml of fresh blood. RNA transcripts yielded amplified TCR beta CDR3 regions. First-round RT-PCR with HTBI primers amplified the TCR CDR3 region. TCRdb passed the multiplex PCR reads through MiXCR, listing each CDR3 protein once. This table has under 500,000 distinct CDR3 sequences, around 15% appearing once. Per germline, CDR1 SNHLY and CDR2 FYNNEI. The CDR3 runs 15 residues. The J segment lost 4 bases and the V segment lost 11 bases, leaving 11 bases of the junction unmatched. This clonotype has just a few counts. The target antigen is unknown.

The chain carries TRBV2 and TRBJ2-2, with 9 nucleotides matching TRBD2. This clonotype originated in a man between 50 and 59 years old with Graves' ophthalmopathy. Sequencing input: blood. The CDR3 protein is CAGDGGRAITGELFF. CDR3 DNA: TGTGCCGGCGATGGCGGGAGGGCTATCACCGGGGAGCTGTTTTTT.